A single sample is the source of the 28 T cell receptor beta chains below, sequenced in a study of T cell changes during pregnancy in multiple sclerosis (dated by TCRdb to between 2019 and 2020). Libraries were constructed by the immunoSEQ multiplex PCR assay. TCRdb took this table from immuneACCESS and kept in-frame rearrangements with V and J called. Such tables lack part of the clones; where checked against another copy, unresolved V genes explain under half of the gap, and the rest is unexplained. For this sample there are some 53,000 clones; 85% to 95% appear just once. The ten largest clones take up around 0.25% of the sample. The sequenced sample was CD4+ T cells from peripheral blood mononuclear cells, obtained in the third trimester of pregnancy. Receptor source: a female donor with multiple sclerosis, enrolled in a pregnancy study.

The chain combines TRBV6-1 with TRBJ1-1; TRBD1 is a possible D gene (5 bases). V gave up 4 bases and J gave up 4 bases, with 16 bases separating them. The CDR3 has 15 residues. The germline V gene encodes CDR1 MNHNS and CDR2 SASEGT. DNA of the CDR3: TGTGCCAGCAGTGTGGGGGGTGGAGAGATCACTGAAGCTTTCTTT. The encoded protein is CASSVGGGEITEAFF.

V and J are TRBV27 and TRBJ1-5, with D perhaps TRBD1 (5 bases). Trimming stripped 2 bases from V and 7 bases from J, with 12 bases between. CDR1 is MNHEY, CDR2 SMNVEV, per germline (reference sequence). The CDR3 extends over 14 amino acids. The CDR3 loop is CASSLQGMGQPQHF. CDR3 sequence (DNA): TGTGCCAGCAGTTTACAGGGTATGGGCCAGCCCCAGCATTTT.

The chain is built from TRBV7-2 and TRBJ1-4; D unresolved. V was cut by 5 bases and J by 7 bases, with 14 bases left in between. The CDR3 runs 14 residues. Per the germline V gene, CDR1 is SGHTA and CDR2 is FQGNSA. This CDR3 is CASSPRGSGEKLFF. The CDR3 nucleotides are TGTGCCAGCAGCCCTCGAGGTAGTGGTGAAAAACTGTTTTTT.

This clone came up once. The V call is TRBV7-7, the J call TRBJ2-1, with no clear D. Germline V gene data show CDR1 as SSHAT and CDR2 as FNYEAQ (reference sequence). CDR3 length: 13 amino acids. The germline V and J ends were trimmed by 5 bases and 5 bases, with 10 bases remaining between them. CDR3 DNA sequence: TGTGCCAGCAGCCCCCATCCAGACAATGAGCAGTTCTTC. The encoded protein is CASSPHPDNEQFF.

The chain links TRBV27 to TRBJ1-3; D ambiguous. V lost 0 bases and J 3 bases, leaving 12 bases between the germline ends. The CDR3 is 16 amino acids. From germline, CDR1 is MNHEY and CDR2 SMNVEV (reference sequence). In DNA, the CDR3 is TGTGCCAGCAGTTTATCGTTACGGTCAGGTGGAAACACCATATATTTT. It specifies CASSLSLRSGGNTIYF.

This chain joins TRBV5-1 and TRBJ2-3; D is perhaps TRBD2 (6 bases). The germline V gene encodes CDR1 SGHRS and CDR2 YFSETQ. Trimming cost V 0 bases and J 4 bases, with 18 bases left between them. CDR3 length equals 17 residues. CDR3 nucleotide sequence: TGCGCCAGCAGCTTGGACGGCGGGGAGTTACTTCCAGATACGCAGTATTTT. Translating it yields CASSLDGGELLPDTQYF.

The chain couples TRBV30 to TRBJ2-1; D not certain. V shed 3 bases and J shed 7 bases, with 16 bases lying between them. The germline V gene encodes CDR1 GTSNPN and CDR2 SVGIG (reference sequence). The CDR3 covers 14 residues. This CDR3 reads CAWRSPNYGNEQFF. CDR3 sequence (DNA): TGTGCCTGGAGAAGCCCCAACTATGGGAATGAGCAGTTCTTC.

The V gene is TRBV19, the J gene TRBJ2-1, with D unclear. CDR1 and CDR2 from the germline V gene are LNHDA and SQIVND (reference sequence). The CDR3 loop spans 13 amino acids. The germline V and J ends were trimmed by 7 bases and 7 bases, with 14 bases remaining between them. CDR3 DNA: TGTGCCAGTACCCAGACTCCTGGGAATGAGCAGTTCTTC. It encodes CASTQTPGNEQFF.

The chain couples TRBV29-1 to TRBJ1-1; 7 bases fit TRBD1. J lost 4 bases, V lost 4 bases, and 3 bases had no gene match. Per germline, CDR1 SQVTM and CDR2 ANQGSEA. CDR3 length equals 12 residues. The CDR3 sequence is CSVGDSGTEAFF. The CDR3 DNA follows: TGCAGCGTTGGGGACAGTGGCACTGAAGCTTTCTTT.

The chain links TRBV6-4 to TRBJ2-5; D ambiguous. This CDR3 has 10 residues. Germline V gives CDR1 MRHNA, CDR2 SNTAGT. With 8 bases removed from V and 7 bases from J, the gap between germline ends came to 8 bases. The CDR3 DNA follows: TGTGCCAGCTCTAGGAGGACCCAGTACTTC. Residues: CASSRRTQYF.

The CDR3 DNA sequence: TGTGCCAGCAGCCAAGACCGCGTCGATACGCAGTATTTT. Protein: CASSQDRVDTQYF. This chain joins TRBV14 and TRBJ2-3; D ambiguous. CDR1 SGHDN and CDR2 FVKESK come from the germline V gene. V shed 0 bases and J shed 6 bases, with 7 bases lying between them. This CDR3 comprises 13 residues.

The rearrangement uses TRBV6-5 and TRBJ2-2, with D tentatively TRBD1 (6 bases). Germline V gene data show CDR1 as MNHEY and CDR2 as SVGAGI. The CDR3 consists of 12 residues. Trimming stripped 5 bases from V and 8 bases from J, with 9 bases between. CDR3: CASSRGLGELFF. CDR3 DNA sequence: TGTGCCAGCAGTAGGGGGTTAGGGGAGCTGTTTTTT.

The genes are TRBV27 and TRBJ2-1; 7 nucleotides line up with TRBD1. This CDR3 comprises 15 residues. From germline, CDR1 is MNHEY and CDR2 SMNVEV (reference sequence). Trimming took 5 bases from V and 2 from J; bases not matched to a gene: 6. The CDR3 loop is CASSPDRATYNEQFF. CDR3 DNA: TGTGCCAGCAGTCCCGACAGGGCGACCTACAATGAGCAGTTCTTC.

The CDR3 DNA reads as TGTGCCAGCAGCCGGGGACAGGGGAATCAGCCCCAGCATTTT. Translated: CASSRGQGNQPQHF. The chain has TRBV11-2 and TRBJ1-5; 10 nucleotides align to TRBD1. The CDR3 consists of 14 residues. Germline assignment: CDR1 SGHAT and CDR2 FQNNGV. J was trimmed by 4 bases and V by 5 bases; bases with no gene match: 2.

This clone was counted a single time. The CDR3 nucleotides are TGTGCCAGCAGCTTGCCATTTGGAAACACCATATATTTT. Translating it yields CASSLPFGNTIYF. The chain joins TRBV5-4 to TRBJ1-3; D is uncertain. The CDR3 is made up of 13 amino acids. CDR1 and CDR2 from the germline V gene are SGHNT and YYREEE (reference sequence). The V end was cut by 1 base, the J end by 3 bases, with 5 bases between.

This chain links TRBV6-5 with TRBJ1-1; no clear D gene. The CDR3 consists of 13 residues. V lost 6 bases, J lost 2 bases, and 10 bases lay in between. Germline assignment: CDR1 MNHEY and CDR2 SVGAGI. This CDR3 is CASRRTGNTEAFF. The CDR3, as DNA: TGTGCCAGCAGGCGGACGGGAAACACTGAAGCTTTCTTT.

The rearrangement links TRBV5-5 to TRBJ1-4; 12 bases map to TRBD1. J was trimmed by 8 bases and V by 4 bases; bases with no gene match: 12. In germline, CDR1 is SGHKS, CDR2 YYEKEE (reference sequence). The CDR3 is 17 residues long. CDR3 bases: TGTGCCAGCAGCCCCCGGGACAGGGGGCGCATCGGGGAAAAACTGTTTTTT. Translated: CASSPRDRGRIGEKLFF.

The rearrangement joins TRBV4-1 to TRBJ1-2, with D possibly being TRBD1 (5 bases). Trimming removed 4 bases at V and 7 bases at J, with 16 bases between. Germline lookup yields CDR1 MGHRA and CDR2 YSYEKL. This CDR3 has 14 residues. DNA for the CDR3: TGCGCCAGCAGCCCCGAGGAGGGGTGGACTGGCTACACCTTC. Translated, it gives CASSPEEGWTGYTF.

The J gene is TRBJ1-2, the V gene TRBV9, with TRBD1 as a possible D gene (6 bases). Per the germline V gene, CDR1 is SGDLS and CDR2 is YYNGEE. CDR3 size: 13 residues. Trimming removed 3 bases from V and 3 bases from J, with 9 bases in between. The CDR3 spells CASSGGQYYGYTF. CDR3 bases: TGTGCCAGCAGCGGGGGGCAGTACTATGGCTACACCTTC.

The chain joins TRBV11-2 to TRBJ2-7; 7 bases fit TRBD1. Trimming removed 5 bases from V and 4 bases from J; junction bases left unmatched: 2. The germline V gene encodes CDR1 SGHAT and CDR2 FQNNGV. The CDR3 extends over 12 amino acids. Here the CDR3 reads CASSPTGYEQYF. In DNA form, the CDR3 reads TGTGCCAGCAGCCCGACAGGGTACGAGCAGTACTTC.

This clone showed up just once. This chain uses TRBV5-1 with TRBJ1-1, with D hard to call. CDR1 and CDR2 (germline): SGHRS, YFSETQ. V lost 4 bases to trimming and J lost 1 base, with 11 bases between them. The CDR3 covers 14 residues. CDR3 coding DNA: TGCGCCAGCAGCCTTCCGACGGGGAACACTGAAGCTTTCTTT. Protein product: CASSLPTGNTEAFF.

V is TRBV19 and J is TRBJ1-5; 12 bases map to TRBD1. This CDR3 contains 16 residues. From germline, CDR1 is LNHDA and CDR2 SQIVND (reference sequence). Germline trimming cut 5 bases from V and 7 bases from J; bases unmatched to any gene: 9. CDR3 coding DNA: TGTGCCAGTAGTTCAAGGGACAGGGGGCGAGGACAGCCCCAGCATTTT. It yields the protein CASSSRDRGRGQPQHF.

The chain employs TRBV10-3 and TRBJ2-7; 9 bases are a match to TRBD1. V gave up 0 bases and J gave up 4 bases; unmatched junction bases: 1. Germline V gene lookup returns CDR1 ENHRY and CDR2 SYGVKD. CDR3 length: 14 amino acids. The CDR3 spells CAISESGQGYEQYF. The CDR3 DNA is TGTGCCATCAGTGAGTCAGGACAGGGGTACGAGCAGTACTTC.

The chain recombines TRBV10-1 with TRBJ1-2; 8 bases are shared with TRBD1. Germline CDR1 and CDR2: WNHNN and SYGVQD (reference sequence). V lost 5 bases and J lost 6; bases outside the gene matches: 5. The CDR3 covers 13 residues. This chain's CDR3 is CASSSTGGHGYTF. The CDR3 DNA sequence: TGCGCCAGCAGTTCAACAGGGGGTCATGGCTACACCTTC.

This rearrangement joins TRBV10-3 to TRBJ2-7, with TRBD2 as a possible D gene (7 bases). The CDR3 is made up of 14 amino acids. The V and J ends lost 10 bases and 4 bases respectively, with 20 bases between them. Per germline, CDR1 ENHRY and CDR2 SYGVKD. In DNA, the CDR3 is TGTGCCAGCTCCGAAGGGGGGGAGGGATACGAGCAGTACTTC. Its translation is CASSEGGEGYEQYF.

This chain uses TRBV6-1 with TRBJ1-2; a possible D gene is TRBD1 (6 bases). The CDR3 runs 14 residues. Germline V gives CDR1 MNHNS, CDR2 SASEGT. The V end was cut by 3 bases, the J end by 4 bases, with 12 bases between. This chain's CDR3 is CASSDSGRGYGYTF. CDR3 coding DNA: TGTGCCAGCAGTGATTCGGGCAGGGGCTATGGCTACACCTTC.

The V and J genes are TRBV6-6 and TRBJ2-7; D is possibly TRBD1 (6 bases). Trimming stripped 6 bases from V and 4 bases from J, with 13 bases between. The CDR3 extends over 13 amino acids. Germline lookup yields CDR1 MNHNY and CDR2 SVGAGI (reference sequence). The CDR3 sequence is CASSTGQQYEQYF. In DNA form, the CDR3 reads TGTGCCAGCAGCACTGGACAGCAATACGAGCAGTACTTC.

The chain joins TRBV6-5 to TRBJ1-2; 11 bases are a match to TRBD1. Trimming removed 4 bases from V and 3 bases from J; junction bases left unmatched: 7. The CDR3 contains 16 residues. In germline, CDR1 is MNHEY, CDR2 SVGAGI. The chain's CDR3 is CASSSAGQGADYGYTF. The CDR3 bases are TGTGCCAGCAGTTCGGCAGGACAGGGGGCGGACTATGGCTACACCTTC.